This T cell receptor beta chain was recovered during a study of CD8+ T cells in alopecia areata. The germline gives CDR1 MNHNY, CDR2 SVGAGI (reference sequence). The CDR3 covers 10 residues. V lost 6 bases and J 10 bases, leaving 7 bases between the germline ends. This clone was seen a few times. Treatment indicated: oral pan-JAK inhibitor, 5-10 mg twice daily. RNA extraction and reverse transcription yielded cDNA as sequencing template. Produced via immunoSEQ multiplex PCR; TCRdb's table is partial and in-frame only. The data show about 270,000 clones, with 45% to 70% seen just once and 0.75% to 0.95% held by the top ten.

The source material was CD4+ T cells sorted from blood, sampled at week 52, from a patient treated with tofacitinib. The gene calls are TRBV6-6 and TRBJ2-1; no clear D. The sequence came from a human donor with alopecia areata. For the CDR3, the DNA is TGTGCCAGCAGGCTACGAGAGCAGTTCTTC. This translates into CASRLREQFF.